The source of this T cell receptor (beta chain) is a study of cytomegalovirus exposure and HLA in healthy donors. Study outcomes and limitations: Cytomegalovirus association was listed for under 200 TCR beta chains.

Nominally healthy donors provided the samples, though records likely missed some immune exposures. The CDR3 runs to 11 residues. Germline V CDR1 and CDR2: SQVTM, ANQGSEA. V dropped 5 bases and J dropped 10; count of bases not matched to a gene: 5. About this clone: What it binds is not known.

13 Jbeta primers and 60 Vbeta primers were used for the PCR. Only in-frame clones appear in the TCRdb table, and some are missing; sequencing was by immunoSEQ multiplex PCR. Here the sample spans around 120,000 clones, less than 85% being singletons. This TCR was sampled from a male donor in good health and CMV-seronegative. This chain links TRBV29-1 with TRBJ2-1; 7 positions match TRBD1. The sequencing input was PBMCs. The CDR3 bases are TGCAGCGTTTTCAGGGGGTTGGAGCAGTTCTTC. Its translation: CSVFRGLEQFF.